This T cell receptor beta chain is drawn from a study of shared clonotypes between healthy human individuals. Study-level findings and limits: Clonotype sharing across donors was expected to vary with sequencing depth. Since donors were few, the genetic and exposure-history diversity represented was limited.

Naive CD8 cells, CD45RO-negative and positively selected for CCR7, excluded terminally differentiated effector memory CD45RA+ cells. Regarding this clone: Its antigen remains unknown.

An approximately 210 ng quantity of DNA, approximately 29,000 T cell genomes, went into the sorted-subset replicate PCRs. Profiling relied on immunoSEQ multiplex PCR, and the TCRdb table lists in-frame clones only, not all of them. Seen here are about 2.2 million clones, just over 90% observed once, and the top ten hold more than 1.5%. The germline CDR1 and CDR2 sequences are MNHEY and SMNVEV (reference sequence). The CDR3 totals 16 residues. V was pared by 5 bases and J by 4 bases, with 19 bases between. This TCR was sampled from a man between 18 and 35 years old in good health. Some clones in this sample may be carry-over from other donors' samples. The rearrangement uses TRBV27 and TRBJ2-3, with D possibly TRBD2 on 5 matching bases. Sequencing was performed on naive CD8+ T cells from PBMCs. The DNA for the CDR3 is TGTGCCAGCAGTCCCGGGCAACTAGAGCTCCCAGATACGCAGTATTTT. Its protein is CASSPGQLELPDTQYF.